This T cell receptor beta chain was identified during a study of shared clonotypes between healthy human individuals (dated by TCRdb to about 2020). Background for the entire study: The cohort included three men and a couple of women between 18 and 49 years of age. To estimate repertoire size and how much clonotype sharing occurs between individuals, the study deeply sequenced the blood TCR repertoires of roughly 5 healthy adults. To increase sequencing depth and limit assay-specific biases, different laboratories used diverse techniques to prepare libraries and sequence TCR repertoires. Between about 0.8 and 9.5 billion PBMCs per donor were obtained by leukapheresis. Overall results and qualifications from the work: Sampling was restricted to blood, and TCR repertoires in tissue are likely to differ from TCR repertoires in blood. Based on pairwise subsampling, the degree of clonotype sharing among donors was expected to be affected by sequencing depth. Because the study included a small number of donors, the genetic and exposure-history diversity represented was limited.

With respect to this clone: Its antigen remains unidentified. Qualities for individual bases were not recorded, and no much larger clone is one base off.

Healthy HIV-negative adults with no recently reported acute infections or vaccinations were included as donors. Only Caucasian adults living in Nashville, Tennessee, USA were represented among the donors. For unsorted samples, tens of millions of PBMCs were counted, and genomic DNA was extracted using the QIAamp DNA Blood Mini kit. Blood was collected by leukapheresis, and PBMCs were isolated by Ficoll-Histopaque density gradient centrifugation and then cryopreserved in liquid nitrogen vapor phase. For this chain, trimming is 5 bases at the V end and 4 bases at the J end, and the number of junction bases without a gene match is 11. The CDR1 and CDR2 encoded by the germline V gene are SGHTA and FQGNSA. The CDR3, from cysteine to phenylalanine, totals 16 residues. The retained sequence is limited to the CDR3, 48 bases, with the frame set at the first base. TCR CDR3 regions were amplified from genomic DNA by multiplex PCR using the deep immunoSEQ assay. Genomic DNA extracted from each cell subset was distributed evenly over all wells of several immunoSEQ 96-well plates, and each plate served as one replicate. For unsorted PBMC, 250 to 300 ng of genomic DNA, equivalent to 30,000 to 35,000 T cell genomes, went into each replicate PCR. Genomic DNA from unsorted PBMC was sequenced over ten immunoSEQ deep assay plates. Purified libraries were quantified with a Qubit 3.0 fluorometer, sized on a Bioanalyzer 2100, and re-quantified with the KAPA Library Quantification kit. A separate single-read 150-cycle Illumina NextSeq 550 flow cell was used to sequence each immunoSEQ 96-well plate. Per the original workflow: The immunoSEQ output contained only junctional sequences without quality scores, so filtering could not match that applied to full-length reads. To assign V/J genes and CDR3, sequences were annotated against IMGT germline references using PyIR, a Python wrapper for IgBLAST v1.9. Reads were removed for weak V/J assignments (E-value above 1e-6), missing CDR3, stop codons, out-of-frame junctions, or ambiguous translated residues. V3J clonotypes were defined by identical inferred V gene, J gene, and CDR3 amino acid sequence. Percentage overlap between repertoires was computed as shared unique clonotypes divided by the size of the smaller repertoire. Richness of each repertoire was evaluated using RTK rarefaction, the Chao1 estimator, and Recon v2.1 estimates of unobserved clonotypes. TCRdb holds this immuneACCESS table with in-frame rearrangements only. Some clones are missing; in checked studies, unresolved V genes explain under half, and the rest has no known cause. Clonal size and the V and J genes are those of that table, whereas D and trimming came from the DNA. Present in this sample are about 470,000 clones, about four fifths of which were seen just once. In total, the top ten clones hold about 13% of the sample.

The sequence links TRBV7-2 to TRBJ2-7, with TRBD2 matching 10 junction bases. This receptor was taken from a woman in her 40s in good health. Some clones in this sample may be carry-over from other donors' samples. The sample was PBMCs. The CDR3 sequence is CASSHQRTSGRYEQYF. The DNA is as follows: TGTGCCAGCAGCCACCAACGGACTAGCGGCAGGTACGAGCAGTACTTC.